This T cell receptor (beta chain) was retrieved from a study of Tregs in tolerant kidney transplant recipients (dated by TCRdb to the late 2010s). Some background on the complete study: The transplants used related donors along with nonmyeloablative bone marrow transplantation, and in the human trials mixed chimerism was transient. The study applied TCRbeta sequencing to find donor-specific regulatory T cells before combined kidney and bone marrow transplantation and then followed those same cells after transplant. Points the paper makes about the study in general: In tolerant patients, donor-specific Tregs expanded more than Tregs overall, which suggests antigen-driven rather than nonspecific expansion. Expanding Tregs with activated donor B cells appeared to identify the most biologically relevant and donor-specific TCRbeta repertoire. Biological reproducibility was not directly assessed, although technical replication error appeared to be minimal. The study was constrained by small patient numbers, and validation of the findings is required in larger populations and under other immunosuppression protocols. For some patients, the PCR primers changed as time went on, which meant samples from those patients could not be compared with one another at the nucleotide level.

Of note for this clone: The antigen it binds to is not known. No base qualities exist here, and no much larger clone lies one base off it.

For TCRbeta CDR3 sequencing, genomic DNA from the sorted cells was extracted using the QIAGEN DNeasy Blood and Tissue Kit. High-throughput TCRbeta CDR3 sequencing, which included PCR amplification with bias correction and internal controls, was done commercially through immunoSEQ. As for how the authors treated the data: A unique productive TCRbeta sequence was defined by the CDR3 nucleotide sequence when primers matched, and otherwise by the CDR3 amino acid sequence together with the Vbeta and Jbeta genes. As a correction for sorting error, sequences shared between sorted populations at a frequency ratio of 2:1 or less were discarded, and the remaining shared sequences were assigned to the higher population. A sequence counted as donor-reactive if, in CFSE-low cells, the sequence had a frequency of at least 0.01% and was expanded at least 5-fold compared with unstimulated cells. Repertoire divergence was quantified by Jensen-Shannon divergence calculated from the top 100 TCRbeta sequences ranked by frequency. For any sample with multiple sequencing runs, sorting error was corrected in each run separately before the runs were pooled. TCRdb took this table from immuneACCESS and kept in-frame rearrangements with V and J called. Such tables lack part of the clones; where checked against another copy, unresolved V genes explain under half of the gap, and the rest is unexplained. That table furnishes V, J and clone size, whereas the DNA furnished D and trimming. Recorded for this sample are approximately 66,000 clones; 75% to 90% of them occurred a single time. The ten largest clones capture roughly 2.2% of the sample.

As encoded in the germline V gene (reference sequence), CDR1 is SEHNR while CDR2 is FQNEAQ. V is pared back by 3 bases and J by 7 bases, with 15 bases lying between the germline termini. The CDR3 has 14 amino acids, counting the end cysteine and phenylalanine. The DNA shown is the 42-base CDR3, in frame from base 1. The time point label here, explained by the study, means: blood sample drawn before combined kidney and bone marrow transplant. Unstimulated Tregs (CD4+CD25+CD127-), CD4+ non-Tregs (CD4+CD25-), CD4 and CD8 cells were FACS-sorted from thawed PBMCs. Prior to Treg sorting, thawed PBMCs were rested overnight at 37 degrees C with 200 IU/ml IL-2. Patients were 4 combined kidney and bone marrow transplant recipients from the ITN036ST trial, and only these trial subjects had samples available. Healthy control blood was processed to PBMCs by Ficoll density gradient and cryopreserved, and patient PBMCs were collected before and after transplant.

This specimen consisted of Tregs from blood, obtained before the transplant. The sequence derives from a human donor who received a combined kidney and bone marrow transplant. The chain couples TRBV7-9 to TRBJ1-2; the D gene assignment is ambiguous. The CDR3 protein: CASSLGGPGGGYTF. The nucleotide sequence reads TGTGCCAGCAGCTTGGGTGGACCAGGAGGTGGCTACACCTTC.